Below are 18 T cell receptor beta chains sequenced from a single sample in a study of blood T cell repertoires in COVID-19. Method: immunoSEQ multiplex PCR; TCRdb's copy keeps in-frame clones and lacks some. The data hold hundreds of thousands of clones, with roughly four fifths observed a single time. Sequencing was performed on peripheral blood. Receptor source: a woman aged 65 to 85 with acute or convalescent COVID-19.

This clone showed up just a few times. V is TRBV29-1 and J is TRBJ1-2, with 7 positions matching TRBD1. The CDR3 covers 12 residues. CDR1 and CDR2 from the germline V gene are SQVTM and ANQGSEA. V lost 5 bases, J lost 4 bases, and 4 bases stayed unmatched. The CDR3 reads CSVNGQAYGYTF. The CDR3 DNA is TGCAGCGTTAACGGACAGGCCTATGGCTACACCTTC.

V is TRBV2 and J is TRBJ1-6; D gene uncertain. The CDR3 is 13 residues long. The V end was cut by 7 bases, the J end by 5 bases, with 9 bases between. CDR1 is SNHLY, CDR2 FYNNEI, per germline. The CDR3 loop is CASKSLNNSPLHF. CDR3 sequence (DNA): TGTGCCAGCAAAAGCTTGAATAATTCACCCCTCCACTTT.

The V and J genes are TRBV4-1 and TRBJ1-3; 11 bases align to TRBD1. The CDR3 loop spans 19 amino acids. V lost 3 bases to trimming and J lost 3 bases; unmatched junction nucleotides: 13. CDR1 is MGHRA and CDR2 is YSYEKL in the germline V gene. CDR3 protein: CASSHSPWTGGNLGNTIYF. The CDR3 region has the DNA TGCGCCAGCAGCCATTCCCCTTGGACAGGGGGCAACCTTGGAAACACCATATATTTT.

This clone is a singleton in its sample. The chain carries TRBV12-3 or TRBV12-4 and TRBJ1-1, with 7 positions matching TRBD1. V shed 7 bases, J shed 10 bases, and the junction held 6 bases outside the gene matches. The CDR3 is 11 amino acids. CDR3 nucleotides: TGTGCCAGCAACTTACAGGGGACAGCTTTCTTT. Encoded protein: CASNLQGTAFF.

This chain links TRBV11-2 with TRBJ1-1; D might be TRBD1 (5 bases). This CDR3 contains 17 residues. V was cut by 2 bases and J by 0 bases, with 16 bases left in between. CDR1 and CDR2 (germline): SGHAT, FQNNGV. The CDR3 DNA reads as TGTGCCAGCAGCTTACTAGCGACAGCTTCGATGAACACTGAAGCTTTCTTT. Protein: CASSLLATASMNTEAFF.

The V and J genes are TRBV27 and TRBJ2-1, with D possibly TRBD1 on 5 matching bases. The germline gives CDR1 MNHEY, CDR2 SMNVEV (reference sequence). The CDR3 consists of 14 residues. V shed 3 bases and J shed 8 bases, with 14 bases lying between them. The CDR3: CASSFGQGEDEQFF. The CDR3, as DNA: TGTGCCAGCAGTTTTGGCCAGGGTGAGGATGAGCAGTTCTTC.

This clone was found many times. This chain links TRBV6-5 with TRBJ1-1; D ambiguous. Trimming removed 3 bases at V and 1 base at J, with 9 bases between. The CDR3 runs to 14 residues. CDR1 MNHEY and CDR2 SVGAGI come from the germline V gene. This CDR3 is CASSYTYRNTEAFF. Here the CDR3 DNA reads TGTGCCAGCAGTTATACTTACCGGAACACTGAAGCTTTCTTT.

This chain connects TRBV15 to TRBJ2-5, with D tentatively TRBD1 (5 bases). This CDR3 spans 15 amino acids. In germline, CDR1 is LNHNV, CDR2 YYDKDF (reference sequence). Between the trimmed V and J ends, which lost 0 bases and 5 bases, there was a span of 13 bases. CDR3: CATSRDDRGRETQYF. In DNA form, the CDR3 reads TGTGCCACCAGCAGAGATGATAGGGGCCGGGAGACCCAGTACTTC.

This clone was recorded only once. The rearrangement links TRBV5-8 to TRBJ2-7, with 9 bases fitting TRBD1. CDR3 length: 15 amino acids. V shed 6 bases, J shed 1 base, and the junction held 8 bases outside the gene matches. Germline values: CDR1 SGHTS, CDR2 YDEGEE. CDR3 loop: CASKMPGQGSYEQYF. CDR3 DNA sequence: TGTGCCAGCAAAATGCCGGGACAGGGTTCCTACGAGCAGTACTTC. The full variable domain, completed using reference TRBV5-8 and TRBJ2-7, is EAGVTQSPTHLIKTRGQQATLRCSPISGHTSVYWYQQALGLGLQFLLWYDEGEERNRGNFPPRFSGRQFPNYSSELNVNALELEDSALYLCASKMPGQGSYEQYFGPGTRLTVT.

The chain is built from TRBV24-1 and TRBJ2-1, with TRBD1 matching 7 bases. Losses at the gene ends were 4 bases for V and 3 bases for J; bases not matched to a gene: 8. This CDR3 region has 16 residues. Germline assignment: CDR1 KGHDR and CDR2 SFDVKD. The CDR3 reads CATSEPPGQLYNEQFF. In nucleotides, the CDR3 is TGTGCCACCAGTGAGCCCCCGGGACAGCTCTACAATGAGCAGTTCTTC.

V usage is TRBV3-1 (or the pseudogene TRBV3-2) and J usage is TRBJ1-5; weak D call: TRBD1 (5 bases). Deletions cut 4 bases from V and 0 bases from J, with 7 bases between. The CDR3 spans 14 residues. Germline CDR1 and CDR2: LGHDT and YNNKEL (reference sequence). The CDR3 DNA sequence: TGTGCCAGCAGCCTGACAGATAGCAATCAGCCCCAGCATTTT. It specifies CASSLTDSNQPQHF.

CDR3 protein: CARSLTGVKAEMNTEAFF. The CDR3 nucleotides read TGTGCCAGAAGCCTTACAGGGGTCAAGGCGGAGATGAACACTGAAGCTTTCTTT. The chain combines TRBV7-5 with TRBJ1-1; TRBD1, the table's D call, lacks a check against the DNA. TRBV7-5 is listed as a pseudogene. The CDR3 spans 18 residues.

J is TRBJ1-3 and V is TRBV7-9; D may be TRBD1 (5 bases). Germline CDR1 and CDR2: SEHNR and FQNEAQ (reference sequence). This CDR3 spans 17 amino acids. V was cut by 1 base and J by 4 bases, with 17 bases left in between. CDR3 DNA sequence: TGTGCCAGCAGCTTAGTTTCGGACAAAGGGTCGGGAAACACCATATATTTT. Its translation is CASSLVSDKGSGNTIYF.

The CDR3, as DNA: TGTGCCAGCAGCTTATTAGGGGCAAGGGAAAAACTGTTTTTT. As protein: CASSLLGAREKLFF. The chain has TRBV7-2 and TRBJ1-4; D is possibly TRBD1 (5 bases). The CDR3 extends over 14 amino acids. Trimming stripped 2 bases from V and 8 bases from J, with 12 bases between. The germline V gene has CDR1 SGHTA and CDR2 FQGNSA.

This rearrangement joins TRBV11-2 to TRBJ1-6, with D unresolved. Germline V gives CDR1 SGHAT, CDR2 FQNNGV. V was pared by 1 base and J by 10 bases, with 11 bases between. The CDR3 has 14 amino acids. The CDR3 reads CASSLVQADSPLHF. The CDR3 DNA reads as TGTGCCAGCAGCTTAGTTCAGGCCGACTCACCCCTCCACTTT.

This clone was detected only a few times. The rearrangement joins TRBV5-5 to TRBJ2-5, with 9 nucleotides matching TRBD1. Germline CDR1 SGHKS, CDR2 YYEKEE (reference sequence). Trimming took 4 bases from V and 2 from J; bases not matched to a gene: 9. The CDR3 consists of 16 residues. The CDR3 nucleotides read TGTGCCAGCAGCACGGGACAGGGAGTAGGGCAAGAGACCCAGTACTTC. This gives the protein CASSTGQGVGQETQYF.

This clone showed up just a few times. The genes are TRBV5-4 and TRBJ2-5; possible D gene TRBD1, 6 bases. V gave up 6 bases and J gave up 5 bases, with 14 bases separating them. The germline gives CDR1 SGHNT, CDR2 YYREEE (reference sequence). This CDR3 has 13 residues. The CDR3 loop reads CASKNRAEETQYF. In DNA form, the CDR3 reads TGTGCCAGCAAGAACAGGGCTGAGGAGACCCAGTACTTC.

The gene calls are TRBV5-1 and TRBJ1-6; D remains ambiguous. This CDR3 is built from 18 residues. Trimming pared 4 bases from V and 0 bases from J, leaving 17 bases between. Looked up from germline, CDR1 is SGHRS and CDR2 is YFSETQ. This CDR3 is CASSPSAGTISYNSPLHF. Here the CDR3 DNA reads TGCGCCAGCAGCCCGTCGGCAGGTACGATCTCCTATAATTCACCCCTCCACTTT.